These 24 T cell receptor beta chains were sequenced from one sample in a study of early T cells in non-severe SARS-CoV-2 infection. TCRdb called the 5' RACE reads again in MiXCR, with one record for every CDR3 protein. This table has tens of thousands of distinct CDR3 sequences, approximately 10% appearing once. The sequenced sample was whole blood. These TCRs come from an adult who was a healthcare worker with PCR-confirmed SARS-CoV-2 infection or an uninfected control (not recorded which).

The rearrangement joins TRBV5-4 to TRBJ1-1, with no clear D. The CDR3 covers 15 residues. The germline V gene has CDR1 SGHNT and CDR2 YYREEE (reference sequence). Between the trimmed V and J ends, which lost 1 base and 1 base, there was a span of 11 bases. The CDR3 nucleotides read TGTGCCAGCAGCTTGATGGTTGGAGGGAACACTGAAGCTTTCTTT. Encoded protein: CASSLMVGGNTEAFF.

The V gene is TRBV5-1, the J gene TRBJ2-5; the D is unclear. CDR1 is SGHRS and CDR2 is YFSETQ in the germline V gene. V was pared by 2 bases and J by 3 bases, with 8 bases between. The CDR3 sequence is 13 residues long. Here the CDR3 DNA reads TGCGCCAGCAGCTTCGGTCATAAAGAGACCCAGTACTTC. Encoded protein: CASSFGHKETQYF. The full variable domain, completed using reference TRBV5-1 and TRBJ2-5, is KAGVTQTPRYLIKTRGQQVTLSCSPISGHRSVSWYQQTPGQGLQFLFEYFSETQRNKGNFPGRFSGRQFSNSRSEMNVSTLELGDSALYLCASSFGHKETQYFGPGTRLLVL.

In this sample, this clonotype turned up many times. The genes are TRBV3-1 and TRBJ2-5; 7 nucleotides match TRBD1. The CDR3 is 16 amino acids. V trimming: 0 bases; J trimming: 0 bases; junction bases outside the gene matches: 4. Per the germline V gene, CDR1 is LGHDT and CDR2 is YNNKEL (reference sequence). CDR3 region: CASSQDGQDYQETQYF. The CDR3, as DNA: TGTGCCAGCAGCCAAGATGGACAGGACTACCAAGAGACCCAGTACTTC.

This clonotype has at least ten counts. This CDR3 is CASSVDSVSGNTIYF. The CDR3, as DNA: TGCGCCAGCAGCGTCGACTCAGTCTCTGGAAACACCATATATTTT. This chain links TRBV4-1 with TRBJ1-3; unclear D gene. The length of the CDR3 is 15 residues. Germline CDR1 reads MGHRA; CDR2 reads YSYEKL. The V and J ends lost 5 bases and 0 bases respectively, with 11 bases between them.

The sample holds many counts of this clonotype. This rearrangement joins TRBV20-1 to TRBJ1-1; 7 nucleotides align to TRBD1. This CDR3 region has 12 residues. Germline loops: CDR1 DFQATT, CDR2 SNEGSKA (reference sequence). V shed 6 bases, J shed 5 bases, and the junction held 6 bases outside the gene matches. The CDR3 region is CSARQGRTEAFF. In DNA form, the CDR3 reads TGCAGTGCCCGACAGGGACGGACTGAAGCTTTCTTT.

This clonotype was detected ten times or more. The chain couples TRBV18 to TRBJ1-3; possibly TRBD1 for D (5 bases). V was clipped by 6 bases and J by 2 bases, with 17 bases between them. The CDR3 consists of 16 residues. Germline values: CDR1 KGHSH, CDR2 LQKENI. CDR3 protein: CASSPGTPGAGNTIYF. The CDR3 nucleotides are TGTGCCAGCTCCCCCGGGACGCCGGGGGCTGGAAACACCATATATTTT. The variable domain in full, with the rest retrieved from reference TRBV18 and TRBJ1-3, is NAGVMQNPRHLVRRRGQEARLRCSPMKGHSHVYWYRQLPEEGLKFMVYLQKENIIDESGMPKERFSAEFPKEGPSILRIQQVVRGDSAAYFCASSPGTPGAGNTIYFGEGSWLTVV.

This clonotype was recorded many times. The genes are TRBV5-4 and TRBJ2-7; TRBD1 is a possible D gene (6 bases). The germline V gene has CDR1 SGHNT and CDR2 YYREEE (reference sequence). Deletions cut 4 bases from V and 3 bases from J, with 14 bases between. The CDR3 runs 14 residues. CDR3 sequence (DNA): TGTGCCAGCAGCCTCAGGGGATCCCGCTACGAGCAGTACTTC. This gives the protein CASSLRGSRYEQYF.

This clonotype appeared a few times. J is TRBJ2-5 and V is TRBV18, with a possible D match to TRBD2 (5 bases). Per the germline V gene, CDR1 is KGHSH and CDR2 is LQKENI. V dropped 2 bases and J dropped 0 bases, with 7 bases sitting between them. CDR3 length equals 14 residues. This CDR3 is CASSPMRDQETQYF. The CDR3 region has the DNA TGTGCCAGCTCACCAATGAGGGACCAAGAGACCCAGTACTTC.

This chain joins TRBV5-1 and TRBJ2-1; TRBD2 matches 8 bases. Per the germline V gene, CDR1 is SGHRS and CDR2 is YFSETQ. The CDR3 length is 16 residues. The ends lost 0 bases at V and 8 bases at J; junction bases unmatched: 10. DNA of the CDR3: TGCGCCAGCAGCTTGGAAGGACTAGCATCAGCGGATGAGCAGTTCTTC. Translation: CASSLEGLASADEQFF.

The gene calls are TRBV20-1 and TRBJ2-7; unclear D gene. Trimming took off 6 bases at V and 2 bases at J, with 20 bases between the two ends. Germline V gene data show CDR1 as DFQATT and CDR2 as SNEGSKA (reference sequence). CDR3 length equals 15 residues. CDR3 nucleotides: TGCAGTGCCAACCTACAGAGCCAAGGGACCTACGAGCAGTACTTC. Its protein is CSANLQSQGTYEQYF.

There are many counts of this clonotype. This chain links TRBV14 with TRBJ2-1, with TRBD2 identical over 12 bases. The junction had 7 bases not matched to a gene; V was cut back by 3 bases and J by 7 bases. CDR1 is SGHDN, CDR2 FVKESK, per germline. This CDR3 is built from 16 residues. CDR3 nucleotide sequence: TGTGCCAGCAGCCACCCTAGCGGGGGGGCCGATAATGAGCAGTTCTTC. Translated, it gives CASSHPSGGADNEQFF.

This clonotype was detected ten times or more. The DNA for the CDR3 is TGCAGTGCGATAGCGGGTGAAACAGATACGCAGTATTTT. Protein sequence: CSAIAGETDTQYF. The V gene is TRBV20-1, the J gene TRBJ2-3; 7 bases map to TRBD2. The CDR3 has 13 amino acids. Germline V gives CDR1 DFQATT, CDR2 SNEGSKA (reference sequence). V was pared by 6 bases and J by 3 bases, with 6 bases of the junction left unmatched.

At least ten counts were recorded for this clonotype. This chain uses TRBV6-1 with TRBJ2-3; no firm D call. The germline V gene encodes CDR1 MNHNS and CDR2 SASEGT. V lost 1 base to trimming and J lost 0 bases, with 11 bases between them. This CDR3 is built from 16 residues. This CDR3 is CASSEESQISTDTQYF. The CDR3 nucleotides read TGTGCCAGCAGTGAAGAGAGTCAGATTAGCACAGATACGCAGTATTTT.

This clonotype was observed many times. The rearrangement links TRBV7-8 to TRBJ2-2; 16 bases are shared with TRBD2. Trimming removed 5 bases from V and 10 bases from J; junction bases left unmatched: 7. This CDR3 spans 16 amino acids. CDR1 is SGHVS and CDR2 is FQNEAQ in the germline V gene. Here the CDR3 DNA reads TGTGCCAGCAGCGTAGGGACTAGCGGGGGGGAAGAGGAGCTGTTTTTT. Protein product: CASSVGTSGGEEELFF. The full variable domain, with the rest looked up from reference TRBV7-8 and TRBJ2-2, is GAGVSQSPRYKVAKRGQDVALRCDPISGHVSLFWYQQALGQGPEFLTYFQNEAQLDKSGLPSDRFFAERPEGSVSTLKIQRTQQEDSAVYLCASSVGTSGGEEELFFGEGSRLTVL.

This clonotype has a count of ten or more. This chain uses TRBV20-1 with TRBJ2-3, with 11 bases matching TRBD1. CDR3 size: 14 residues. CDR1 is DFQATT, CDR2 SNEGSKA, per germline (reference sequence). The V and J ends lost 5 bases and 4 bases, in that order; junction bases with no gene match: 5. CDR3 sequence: CSAPRDRGSDTQYF. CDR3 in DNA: TGCAGTGCTCCACGGGACAGGGGGTCAGATACGCAGTATTTT.

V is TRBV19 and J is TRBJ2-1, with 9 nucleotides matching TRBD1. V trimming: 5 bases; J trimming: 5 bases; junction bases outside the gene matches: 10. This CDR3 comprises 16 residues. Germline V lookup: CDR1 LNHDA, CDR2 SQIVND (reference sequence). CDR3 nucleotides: TGTGCCAGTAGTGTACTTCCGGGACAGGGAAACAATGAGCAGTTCTTC. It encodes CASSVLPGQGNNEQFF.

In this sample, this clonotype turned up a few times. This CDR3 reads CASSLDWRAASSFSTDTQYF. The CDR3 DNA follows: TGTGCCAGCAGCTTAGATTGGAGGGCAGCCAGCTCGTTTAGCACAGATACGCAGTATTTT. The J gene is TRBJ2-3, the V gene TRBV11-2, with D perhaps TRBD2 (6 bases). The CDR3 runs 20 residues. Trimming pared 0 bases from V and 0 bases from J, leaving 22 bases between. The germline gives CDR1 SGHAT, CDR2 FQNNGV.

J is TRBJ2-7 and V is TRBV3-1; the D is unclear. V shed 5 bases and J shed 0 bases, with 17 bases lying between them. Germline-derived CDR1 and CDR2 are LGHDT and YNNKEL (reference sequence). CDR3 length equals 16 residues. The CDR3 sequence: CASSEPGAGSSYEQYF. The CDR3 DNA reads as TGTGCCAGCAGCGAACCAGGAGCAGGCAGCTCCTACGAGCAGTACTTC.

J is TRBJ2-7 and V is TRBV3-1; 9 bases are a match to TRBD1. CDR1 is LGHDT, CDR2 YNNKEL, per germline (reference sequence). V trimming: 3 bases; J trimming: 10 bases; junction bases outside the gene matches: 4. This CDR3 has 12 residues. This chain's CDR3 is CASSQDRGVQYF. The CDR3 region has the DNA TGTGCCAGCAGCCAGGACAGGGGTGTCCAGTACTTC.

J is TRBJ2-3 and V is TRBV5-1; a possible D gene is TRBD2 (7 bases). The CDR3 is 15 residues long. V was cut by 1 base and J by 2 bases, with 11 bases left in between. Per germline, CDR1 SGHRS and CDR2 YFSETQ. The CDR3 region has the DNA TGCGCCAGCAGCTTGAGGGGGGGACCCACAGATACGCAGTATTTT. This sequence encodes CASSLRGGPTDTQYF.

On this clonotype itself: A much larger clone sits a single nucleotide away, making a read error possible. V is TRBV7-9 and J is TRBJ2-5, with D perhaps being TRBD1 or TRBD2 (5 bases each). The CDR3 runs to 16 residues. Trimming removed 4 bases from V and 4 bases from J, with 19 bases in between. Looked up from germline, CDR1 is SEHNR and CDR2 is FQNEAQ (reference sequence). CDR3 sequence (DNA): TGTGCCAGCAGCTGGCCAAAGCAAGGGGACCCAGAGACCCAGTACTTC. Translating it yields CASSWPKQGDPETQYF. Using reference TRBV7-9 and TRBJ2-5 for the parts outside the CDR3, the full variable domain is DTGVSQNPRHKITKRGQNVTFRCDPISEHNRLYWYRQTLGQGPEFLTYFQNEAQLEKSRLLSDRFSAERPKGSFSTLEIQRTEQGDSAMYLCASSWPKQGDPETQYFGPGTRLLVL.

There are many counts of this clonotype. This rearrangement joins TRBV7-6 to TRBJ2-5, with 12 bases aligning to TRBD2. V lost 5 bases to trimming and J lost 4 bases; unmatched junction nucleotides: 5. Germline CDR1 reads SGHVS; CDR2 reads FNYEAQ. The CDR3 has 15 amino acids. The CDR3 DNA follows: TGTGCCAGCAGCATGACTAGCGGGGGAGGAGAGACCCAGTACTTC. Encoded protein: CASSMTSGGGETQYF.

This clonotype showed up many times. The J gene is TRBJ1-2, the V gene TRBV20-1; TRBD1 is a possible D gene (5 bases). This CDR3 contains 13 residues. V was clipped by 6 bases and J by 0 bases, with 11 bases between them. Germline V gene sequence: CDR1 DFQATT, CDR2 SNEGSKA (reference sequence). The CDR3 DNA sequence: TGCAGTGCCATCGACAGAGCTAACTATGGCTACACCTTC. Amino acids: CSAIDRANYGYTF.

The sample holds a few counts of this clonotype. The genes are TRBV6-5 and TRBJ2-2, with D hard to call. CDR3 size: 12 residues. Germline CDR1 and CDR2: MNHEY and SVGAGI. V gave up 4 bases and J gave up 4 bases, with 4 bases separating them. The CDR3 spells CASSFGTGELFF. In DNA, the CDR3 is TGTGCCAGCAGTTTCGGCACCGGGGAGCTGTTTTTT.